This T cell receptor beta chain was recorded in a study of human T cells and chemical hapten exposure. Across the whole study: Patients got weekly scalp diphenylcyclopropenone doses over the approximately 25-week study.

Germline V gene sequence: CDR1 SGDLS, CDR2 YYNGEE. The CDR3 totals 15 residues. Between the trimmed V and J ends, which lost 4 bases and 2 bases, there was a span of 13 bases. Each CDR3 protein is one row after TCRdb ran MiXCR on the RACE reads. The sample has about 260,000 distinct CDR3 sequences, about 9% seen once. Noted time point: pre-sensitization, week 0. Noted treatment: therapeutic diphenylcyclopropenone sensitization with weekly scalp DPC. Blood was collected ahead of every patch test applied. The starting material was whole blood, obtained in connection with sensitization to the hapten diphenylcyclopropenone (DPC). The rearrangement uses TRBV9 and TRBJ1-3; possible D gene TRBD1, 5 bases. This receptor was identified in a woman aged 40 to 55 with alopecia areata. Some clones in this sample may be carry-over from other donors' samples. The CDR3 reads CASSPSGGTGNTIYF. CDR3 in DNA: TGTGCCAGCAGCCCTTCCGGGGGGACTGGAAACACCATATATTTT. Full variable domain (outside the CDR3, taken from reference TRBV9 and TRBJ1-3): DSGVTQTPKHLITATGQRVTLRCSPRSGDLSVYWYQQSLDQGLQFLIQYYNGEERAKGNILERFSAQQFPDLHSELNLSSLELGDSALYFCASSPSGGTGNTIYFGEGSWLTVV.